This T cell receptor beta chain was sequenced during a study of beta chain features in type 1 diabetes listed by TCRdb under 2018. With respect to the entire study: Patients and healthy donors did not differ in mean age, gender distribution, total cell number or subset yield. A total of roughly 110 million sorted cells were examined across all samples, and the number of cells per subset was strongly correlated with RNA yield. In the study, recently diagnosed type 1 diabetes patients and matched healthy donors were compared on the TCRB repertoires of their sorted circulating CD4+ T cell subsets. Naive and central memory subsets were obtained from all 30 or so donors, but regulatory and stem cell-like memory subsets were isolated from only 8 patients and roughly 8 healthy donors. Study-wide conclusions, independent of this receptor: Naive, central memory and regulatory TCRB repertoires appeared more similar among patients than among healthy donors. Because small numbers of individuals were included in the HLA sub-analyses, any influence of HLA type on TCRB rearrangement was left unresolved. PCR may preferentially amplify shorter templates, but because patient and control samples were amplified and corrected together, any resulting skew would affect both groups equally. Type 1 diabetes patients showed a moderate but significant shortening of TCRB CDR3 length in all four CD4+ subsets. Because cDNA was sequenced instead of genomic DNA, highly expressing activated cells could be over-represented, though the groups showed no difference in activation or CD3 levels. At VDJ recombination sites, patients with type 1 diabetes made fewer insertions and deleted more nucleotides, a pattern implying thymic rearrangement abnormalities.

Trimming removed 0 bases from V and 6 bases from J, leaving 11 bases between the germline ends. The CDR3 spans 15 residues, from the cysteine through the phenylalanine. The DNA shown is the 45-base CDR3, in frame from base 1. Each donor gave one peripheral blood draw, roughly 0.11 L on average, collected into heparinised tubes. A BD FACSAria II was used to sort naive, central memory, regulatory and stem cell-like memory CD4+ T cells with a panel that included CD45RO, CCR7, CD25, CD127, CD95 and CD27. Every sorted population had a purity above 95%. PBMCs were isolated right away by Lymphoprep density gradient centrifugation and were stained directly, without culture. To minimize batch effects, samples were stained and sorted in pairs, one healthy donor with one patient per experiment. All of the isolated RNA was reverse transcribed with the High Capacity cDNA Reverse Transcription Kit, so expressed TCRB transcripts were sequenced. Deep immunoSEQ sequencing was applied to naive, central memory and regulatory T cell samples, giving an average of roughly 3.5 million total reads per sample. Sorted cells were lysed in RLT buffer and RNA was extracted with DNase-treated RNeasy Micro or Mini kits, depending on cell number. Each cell subset was processed separately to prevent cross-contamination, with patient and healthy donor samples processed together. TCRB sequences were amplified from cDNA with the immunoSEQ multiplex PCR, producing 87-bp fragments spanning the CDR3 region. Amplicons were sequenced on the Illumina HiSeq platform. The study's processing was this. Synthetic template baselines were used to correct PCR bias computationally, reads within Hamming distance 2 were collapsed together, and singletons that could not be merged were discarded. Reads were aligned against IMGT so that V, D and J genes, CDR3 length and insertions or deletions at six rearrangement sites could be assigned. Within each subset, clonotype counts were normalized to sorted cell number, and only after that were true diversity and Gini coefficients computed with the tcR R package. The overlap coefficient, calculated on TCRB nucleotide sequences, was used to quantify repertoire sharing. As a proxy for the pre-selection repertoire, out-of-frame TCRB sequences from naive cells were analyzed. TCRdb provides this immuneACCESS table in a form limited to in-frame rearrangements. Some clones are lacking; in checked studies, under half of them reflect an unresolved V gene, and why the rest are absent is not known. The DNA gave D and trimming, while V, J and clone size come from that table. The sample records under 500,000 clones, about 32% of which are singletons. The ten largest account for 0.05% to 0.065% of the sample.

Note on this clone: It lacks a known antigen. No much larger clone exists at a distance of one base, and base qualities are not known.

The TCR originated in a man between 18 and 29 years old in good health. The chain was built from TRBV23-1 and TRBJ2-2; TRBD2 could be the D gene, as 5 bases match. TRBV23-1 is marked as an open reading frame, function uncertain. The sequencing input was naive CD4+ T cells from blood. The cell subset or site tag for this specimen amounts to: true naive CD4+ T cells. The DNA sequence is given as TGCGCCAGCAGTCAATCGCAGAGGCGGGCCGGGGAGCTGTTTTTT. It specifies CASSQSQRRAGELFF.